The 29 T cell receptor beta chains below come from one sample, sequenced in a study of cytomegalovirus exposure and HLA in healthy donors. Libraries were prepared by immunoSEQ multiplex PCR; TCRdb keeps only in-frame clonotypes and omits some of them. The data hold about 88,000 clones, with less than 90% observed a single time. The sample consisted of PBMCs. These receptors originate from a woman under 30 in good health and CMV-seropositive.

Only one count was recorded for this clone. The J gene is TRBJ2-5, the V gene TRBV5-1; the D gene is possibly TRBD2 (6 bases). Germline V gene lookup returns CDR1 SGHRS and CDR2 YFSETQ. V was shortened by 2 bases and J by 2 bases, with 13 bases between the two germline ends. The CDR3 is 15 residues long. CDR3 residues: CASSFVPGGQETQYF. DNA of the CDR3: TGCGCCAGCAGCTTTGTTCCCGGGGGACAAGAGACCCAGTACTTC.

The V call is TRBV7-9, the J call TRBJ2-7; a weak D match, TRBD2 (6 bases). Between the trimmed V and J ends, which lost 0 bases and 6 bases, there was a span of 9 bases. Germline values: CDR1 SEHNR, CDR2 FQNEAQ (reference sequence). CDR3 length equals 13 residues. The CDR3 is CASSLALGGEQYF. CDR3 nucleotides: TGTGCCAGCAGCTTAGCCCTCGGGGGCGAGCAGTACTTC.

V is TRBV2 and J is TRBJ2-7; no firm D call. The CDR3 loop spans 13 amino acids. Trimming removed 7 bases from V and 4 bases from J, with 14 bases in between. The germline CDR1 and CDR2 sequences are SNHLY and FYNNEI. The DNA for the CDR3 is TGTGCCAGCACCGATGGTGGCAGATACGAGCAGTACTTC. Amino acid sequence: CASTDGGRYEQYF.

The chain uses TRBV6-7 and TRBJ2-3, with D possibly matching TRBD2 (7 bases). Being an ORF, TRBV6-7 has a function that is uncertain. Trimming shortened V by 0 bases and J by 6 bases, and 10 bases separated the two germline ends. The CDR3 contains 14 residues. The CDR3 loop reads CASSYSGGADTQYF. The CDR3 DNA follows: TGTGCCAGCAGTTACTCGGGGGGGGCGGATACGCAGTATTTT.

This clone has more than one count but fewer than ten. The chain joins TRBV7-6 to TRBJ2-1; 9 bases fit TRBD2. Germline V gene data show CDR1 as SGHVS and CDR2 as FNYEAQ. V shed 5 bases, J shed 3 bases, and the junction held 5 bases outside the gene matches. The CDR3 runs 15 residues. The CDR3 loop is CASSPGTSLYNEQFF. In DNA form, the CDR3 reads TGTGCCAGCAGCCCCGGGACTAGCCTCTACAATGAGCAGTTCTTC.

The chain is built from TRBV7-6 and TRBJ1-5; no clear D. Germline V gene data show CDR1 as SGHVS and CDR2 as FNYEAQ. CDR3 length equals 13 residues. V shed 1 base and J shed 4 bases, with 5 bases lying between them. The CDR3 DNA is TGTGCCAGCAGCTTAGGGCTGAATCAGCCCCAGCATTTT. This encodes CASSLGLNQPQHF. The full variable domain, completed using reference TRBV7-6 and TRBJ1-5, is GAGVSQSPRYKVTKRGQDVALRCDPISGHVSLYWYRQALGQGPEFLTYFNYEAQQDKSGLPNDRFSAERPEGSISTLTIQRTEQRDSAMYRCASSLGLNQPQHFGDGTRLSIL.

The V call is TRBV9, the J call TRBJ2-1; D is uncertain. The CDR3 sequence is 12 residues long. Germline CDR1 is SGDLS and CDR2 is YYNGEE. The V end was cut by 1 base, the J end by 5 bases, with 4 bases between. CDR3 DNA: TGTGCCAGCAGCGTATACAACAATGAGCAGTTCTTC. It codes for CASSVYNNEQFF. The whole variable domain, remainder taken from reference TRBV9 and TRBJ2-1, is DSGVTQTPKHLITATGQRVTLRCSPRSGDLSVYWYQQSLDQGLQFLIQYYNGEERAKGNILERFSAQQFPDLHSELNLSSLELGDSALYFCASSVYNNEQFFGPGTRLTVL.

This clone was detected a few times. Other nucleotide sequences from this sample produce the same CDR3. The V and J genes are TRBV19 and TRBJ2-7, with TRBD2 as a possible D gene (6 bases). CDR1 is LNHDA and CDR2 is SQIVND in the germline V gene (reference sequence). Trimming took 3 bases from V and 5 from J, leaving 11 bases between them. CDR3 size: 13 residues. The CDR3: CASSIVGTDEQYF. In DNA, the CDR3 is TGTGCCAGTAGTATTGTAGGGACTGACGAGCAGTACTTC. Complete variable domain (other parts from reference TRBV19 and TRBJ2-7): DGGITQSPKYLFRKEGQNVTLSCEQNLNHDAMYWYRQDPGQGLRLIYYSQIVNDFQKGDIAEGYSVSREKKESFPLTVTSAQKNPTAFYLCASSIVGTDEQYFGPGTRLTVT.

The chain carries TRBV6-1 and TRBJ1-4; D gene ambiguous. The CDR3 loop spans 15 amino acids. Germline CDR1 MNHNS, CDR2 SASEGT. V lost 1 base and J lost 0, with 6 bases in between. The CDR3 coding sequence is TGTGCCAGCAGTGAAGTTGCAGCAACTAATGAAAAACTGTTTTTT. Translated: CASSEVAATNEKLFF.

CDR3 protein: CASSVAGGRADTQYF. The CDR3 bases are TGTGCCAGCAGCGTAGCGGGGGGGCGGGCAGATACGCAGTATTTT. The rearrangement joins TRBV9 to TRBJ2-3; 8 bases map to TRBD2. The CDR3 has 15 amino acids. CDR1 and CDR2 from the germline V gene are SGDLS and YYNGEE. V was clipped by 0 bases and J by 4 bases; unmatched bases: 4.

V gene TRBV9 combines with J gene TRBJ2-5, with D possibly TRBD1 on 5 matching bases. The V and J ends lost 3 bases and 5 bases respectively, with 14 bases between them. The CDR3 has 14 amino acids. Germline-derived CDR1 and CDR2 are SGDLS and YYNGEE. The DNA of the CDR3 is TGTGCCAGCAGCGGGGGCTCTCCTTCGGAGACCCAGTACTTC. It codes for CASSGGSPSETQYF.

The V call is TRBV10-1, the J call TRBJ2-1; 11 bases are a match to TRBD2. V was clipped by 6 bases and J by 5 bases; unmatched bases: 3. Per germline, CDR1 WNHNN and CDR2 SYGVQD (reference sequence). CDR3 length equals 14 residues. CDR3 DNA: TGCGCCAGCAGCGGGACTAGCGGCGACAATGAGCAGTTCTTC. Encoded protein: CASSGTSGDNEQFF.

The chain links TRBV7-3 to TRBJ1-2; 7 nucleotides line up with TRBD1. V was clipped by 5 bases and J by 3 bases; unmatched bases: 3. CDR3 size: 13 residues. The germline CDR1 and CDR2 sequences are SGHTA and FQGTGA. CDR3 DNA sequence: TGTGCCAGCAGCCGCACAGGGGACTATGGCTACACCTTC. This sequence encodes CASSRTGDYGYTF.

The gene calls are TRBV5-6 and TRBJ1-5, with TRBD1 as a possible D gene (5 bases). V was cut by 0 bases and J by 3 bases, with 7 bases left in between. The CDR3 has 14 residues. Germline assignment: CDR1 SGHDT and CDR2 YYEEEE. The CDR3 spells CASSLGQPNQPQHF. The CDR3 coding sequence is TGTGCCAGCAGCTTGGGACAGCCCAATCAGCCCCAGCATTTT.

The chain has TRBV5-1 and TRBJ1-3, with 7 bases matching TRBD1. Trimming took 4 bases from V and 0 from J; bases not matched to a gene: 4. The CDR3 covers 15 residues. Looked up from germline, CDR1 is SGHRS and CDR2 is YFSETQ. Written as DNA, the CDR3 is TGCGCCAGCAGCGGAACAGGGGACTCTGGAAACACCATATATTTT. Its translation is CASSGTGDSGNTIYF.

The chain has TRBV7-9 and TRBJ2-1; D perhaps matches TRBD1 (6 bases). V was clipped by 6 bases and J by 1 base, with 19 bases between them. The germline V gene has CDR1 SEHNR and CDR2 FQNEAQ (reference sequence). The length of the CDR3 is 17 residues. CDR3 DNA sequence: TGTGCCAGCAGTCCAGTGGAACAGGGCTATTCCTACAATGAGCAGTTCTTC. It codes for CASSPVEQGYSYNEQFF.

The CDR3 loop is CASSAGGAVSYEQFF. The CDR3 region has the DNA TGCGCCAGCAGCGCGGGAGGTGCTGTTTCCTATGAGCAGTTCTTC. The chain carries TRBV5-1 and TRBJ2-1, with 8 bases aligning to TRBD2. The CDR3 totals 15 residues. Germline lookup yields CDR1 SGHRS and CDR2 YFSETQ. With V trimmed by 4 bases and J by 8 bases, 11 bases remained unmatched. Complete variable domain (other parts from reference TRBV5-1 and TRBJ2-1): KAGVTQTPRYLIKTRGQQVTLSCSPISGHRSVSWYQQTPGQGLQFLFEYFSETQRNKGNFPGRFSGRQFSNSRSEMNVSTLELGDSALYLCASSAGGAVSYEQFFGPGTRLTVL.

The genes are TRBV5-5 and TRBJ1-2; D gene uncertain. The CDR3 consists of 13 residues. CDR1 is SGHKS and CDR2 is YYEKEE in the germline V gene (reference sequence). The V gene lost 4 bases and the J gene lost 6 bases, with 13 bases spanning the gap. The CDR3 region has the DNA TGTGCCAGCAGCCGGCCTAGGTCTAATGGCTACACCTTC. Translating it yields CASSRPRSNGYTF.

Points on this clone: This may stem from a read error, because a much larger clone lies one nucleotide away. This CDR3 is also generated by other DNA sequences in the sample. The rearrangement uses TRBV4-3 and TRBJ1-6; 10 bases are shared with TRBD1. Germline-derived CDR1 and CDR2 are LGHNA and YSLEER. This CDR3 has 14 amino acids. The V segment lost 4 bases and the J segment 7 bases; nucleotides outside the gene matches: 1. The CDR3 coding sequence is TGCGCCAGCAGCCCGGGACAGGGGAATTCACCCCTCCACTTT. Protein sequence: CASSPGQGNSPLHF.

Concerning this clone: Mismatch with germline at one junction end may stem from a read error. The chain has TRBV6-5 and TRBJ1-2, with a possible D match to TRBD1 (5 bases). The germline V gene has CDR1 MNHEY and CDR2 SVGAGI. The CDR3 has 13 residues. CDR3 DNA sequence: TGTGCCAGCAGTTCTTACATCGGGACTCCAGTCGCCTTC. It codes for CASSSYIGTPVAF.

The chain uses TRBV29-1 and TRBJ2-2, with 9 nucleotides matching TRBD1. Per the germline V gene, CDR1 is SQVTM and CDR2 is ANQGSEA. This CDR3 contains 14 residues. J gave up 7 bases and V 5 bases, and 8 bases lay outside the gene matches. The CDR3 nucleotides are TGCAGCGTTCAACAGGGGGCGCAGGACGGGGAGCTGTTTTTT. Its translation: CSVQQGAQDGELFF.

The CDR3: CATSMRMVNQPQHF. CDR3 bases: TGTGCCACCAGCATGAGAATGGTGAACCAGCCCCAGCATTTT. The chain combines TRBV15 with TRBJ1-5; D is unresolved. The CDR3 is made up of 14 amino acids. Germline assignment: CDR1 LNHNV and CDR2 YYDKDF (reference sequence). V shed 4 bases and J shed 7 bases, with 14 bases lying between them.

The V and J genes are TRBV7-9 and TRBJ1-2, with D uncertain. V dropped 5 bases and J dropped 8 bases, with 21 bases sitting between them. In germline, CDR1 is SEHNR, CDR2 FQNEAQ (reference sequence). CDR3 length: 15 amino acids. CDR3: CASSPPSYGSRGYTF. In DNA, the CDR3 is TGTGCCAGCAGCCCCCCTTCCTACGGGAGCCGGGGCTACACCTTC.

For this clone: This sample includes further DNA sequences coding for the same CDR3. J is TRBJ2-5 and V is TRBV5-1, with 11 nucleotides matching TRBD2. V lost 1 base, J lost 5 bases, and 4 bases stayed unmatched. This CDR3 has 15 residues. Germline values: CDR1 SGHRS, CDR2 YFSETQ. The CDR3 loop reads CASSLLAGGPETQYF. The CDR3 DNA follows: TGCGCCAGCAGCTTGTTAGCGGGGGGGCCGGAGACCCAGTACTTC.

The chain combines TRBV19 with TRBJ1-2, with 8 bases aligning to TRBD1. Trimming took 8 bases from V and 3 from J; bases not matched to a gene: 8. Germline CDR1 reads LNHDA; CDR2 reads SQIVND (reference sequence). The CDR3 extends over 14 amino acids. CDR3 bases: TGTGCCAGTCAACAGGGGGGAGACTACTATGGCTACACCTTC. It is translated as CASQQGGDYYGYTF.

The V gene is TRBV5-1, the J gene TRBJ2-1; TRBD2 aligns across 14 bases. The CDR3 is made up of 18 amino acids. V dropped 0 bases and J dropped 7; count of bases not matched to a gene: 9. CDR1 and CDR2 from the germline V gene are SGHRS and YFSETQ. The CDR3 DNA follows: TGCGCCAGCAGCTTGGAGTCGGGACTAGCGGGGGCCCCGAATGAGCAGTTCTTC. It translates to CASSLESGLAGAPNEQFF.

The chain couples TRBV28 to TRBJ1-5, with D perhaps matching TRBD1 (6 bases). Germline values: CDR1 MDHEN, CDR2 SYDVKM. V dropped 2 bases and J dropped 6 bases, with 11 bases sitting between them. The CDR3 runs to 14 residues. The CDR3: CASSLPAGVQPQHF. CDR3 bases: TGTGCCAGCAGTTTACCGGCAGGGGTTCAGCCCCAGCATTTT.

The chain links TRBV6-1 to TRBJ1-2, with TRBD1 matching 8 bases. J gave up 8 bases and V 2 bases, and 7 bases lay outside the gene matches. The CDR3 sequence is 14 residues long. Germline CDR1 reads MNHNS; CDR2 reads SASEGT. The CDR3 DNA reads TGTGCCAGCAGTGAAAGCCAGGGGGCTTGGGGCTACACCTTC. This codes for CASSESQGAWGYTF.

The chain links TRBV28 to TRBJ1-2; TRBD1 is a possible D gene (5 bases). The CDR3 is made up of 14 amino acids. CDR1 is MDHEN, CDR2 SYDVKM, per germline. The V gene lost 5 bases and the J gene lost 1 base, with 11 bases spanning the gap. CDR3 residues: CASSVLQGNYGYTF. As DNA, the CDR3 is TGTGCCAGCAGTGTTCTTCAGGGTAACTATGGCTACACCTTC.